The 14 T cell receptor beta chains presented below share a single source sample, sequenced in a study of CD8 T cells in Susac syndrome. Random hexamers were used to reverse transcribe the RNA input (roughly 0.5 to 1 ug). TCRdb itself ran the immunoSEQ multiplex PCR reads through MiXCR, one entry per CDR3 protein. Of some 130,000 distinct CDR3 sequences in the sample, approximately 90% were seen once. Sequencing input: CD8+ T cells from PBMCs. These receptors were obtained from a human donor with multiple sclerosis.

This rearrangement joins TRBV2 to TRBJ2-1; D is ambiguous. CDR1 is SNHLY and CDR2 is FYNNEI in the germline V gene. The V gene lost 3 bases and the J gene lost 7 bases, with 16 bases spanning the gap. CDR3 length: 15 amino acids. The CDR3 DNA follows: TGTGCCAGCAGTGATCGTCCAGGAACTTGGAATGAGCAGTTCTTC. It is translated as CASSDRPGTWNEQFF. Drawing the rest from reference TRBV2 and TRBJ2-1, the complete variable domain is EPEVTQTPSHQVTQMGQEVILRCVPISNHLYFYWYRQILGQKVEFLVSFYNNEISEKSEIFDDQFSVERPDGSNFTLKIRSTKLEDSAMYFCASSDRPGTWNEQFFGPGTRLTVL.

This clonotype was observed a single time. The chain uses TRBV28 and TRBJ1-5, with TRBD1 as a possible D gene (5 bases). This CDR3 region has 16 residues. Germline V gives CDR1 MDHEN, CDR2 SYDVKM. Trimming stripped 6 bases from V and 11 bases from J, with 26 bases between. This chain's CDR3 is CASSHGTGQGVPSQHF. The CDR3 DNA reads TGTGCCAGCAGCCACGGGACCGGCCAAGGGGTACCCTCCCAGCATTTT.

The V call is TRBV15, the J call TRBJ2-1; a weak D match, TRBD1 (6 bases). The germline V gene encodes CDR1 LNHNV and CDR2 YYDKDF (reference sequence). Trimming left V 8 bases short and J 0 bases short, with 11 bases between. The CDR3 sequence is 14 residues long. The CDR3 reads CATEQGSSYNEQFF. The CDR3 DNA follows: TGTGCCACCGAACAGGGTAGCTCCTACAATGAGCAGTTCTTC.

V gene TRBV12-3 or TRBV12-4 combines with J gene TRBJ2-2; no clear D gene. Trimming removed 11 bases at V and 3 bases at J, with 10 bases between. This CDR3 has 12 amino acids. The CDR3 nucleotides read TGTGCCTGGGCCGCGGACACCGGGGAGCTGTTTTTT. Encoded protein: CAWAADTGELFF.

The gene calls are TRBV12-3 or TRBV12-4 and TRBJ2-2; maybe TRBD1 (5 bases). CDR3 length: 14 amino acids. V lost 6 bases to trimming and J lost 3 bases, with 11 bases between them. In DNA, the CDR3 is TGTGCCAGCAGCGCGGACACTTACACCGGGGAGCTGTTTTTT. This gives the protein CASSADTYTGELFF.

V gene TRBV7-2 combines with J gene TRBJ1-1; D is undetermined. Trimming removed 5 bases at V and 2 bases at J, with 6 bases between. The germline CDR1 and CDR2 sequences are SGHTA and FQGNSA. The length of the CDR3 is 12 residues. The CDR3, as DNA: TGTGCCAGCAGCCGTTTTAACACTGAAGCTTTCTTT. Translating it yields CASSRFNTEAFF.

The CDR3 sequence is CASSPLMVGSYTEAFF. CDR3 DNA sequence: TGTGCCAGCAGCCCACTGATGGTGGGGTCGTACACTGAAGCTTTCTTT. This sequence joins TRBV11-2 and TRBJ1-1; unclear D gene. CDR1 is SGHAT and CDR2 is FQNNGV in the germline V gene. The CDR3 is 16 amino acids. V lost 5 bases and J lost 3, with 19 bases in between.

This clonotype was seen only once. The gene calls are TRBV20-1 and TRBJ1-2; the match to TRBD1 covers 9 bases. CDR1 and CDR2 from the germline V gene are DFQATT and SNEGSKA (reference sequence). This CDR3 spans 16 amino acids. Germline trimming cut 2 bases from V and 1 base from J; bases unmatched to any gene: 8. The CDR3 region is CSARPRDRAFNYGYTF. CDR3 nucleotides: TGCAGTGCTAGACCCAGGGACAGGGCCTTTAACTATGGCTACACCTTC.

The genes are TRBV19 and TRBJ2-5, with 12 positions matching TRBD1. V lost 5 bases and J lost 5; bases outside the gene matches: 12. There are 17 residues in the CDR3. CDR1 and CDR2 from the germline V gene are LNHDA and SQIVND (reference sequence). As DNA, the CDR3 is TGTGCCAGTAGTTCAGGACCCGGGACAGGGGGCATGGAGACCCAGTACTTC. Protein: CASSSGPGTGGMETQYF.

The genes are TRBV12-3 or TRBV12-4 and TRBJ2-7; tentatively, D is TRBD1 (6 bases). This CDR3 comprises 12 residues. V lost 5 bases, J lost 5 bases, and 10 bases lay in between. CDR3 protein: CASSQGINEQYF. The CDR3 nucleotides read TGTGCCAGCAGTCAGGGGATAAACGAGCAGTACTTC.

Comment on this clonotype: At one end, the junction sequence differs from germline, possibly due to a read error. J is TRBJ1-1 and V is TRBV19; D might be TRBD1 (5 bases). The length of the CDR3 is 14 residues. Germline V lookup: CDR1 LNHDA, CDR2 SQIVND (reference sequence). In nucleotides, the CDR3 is TGTGCCAGTAGGATAGGGGTGGTGAACACTGAAGCTTTCTTT. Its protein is CASRIGVVNTEAFF.

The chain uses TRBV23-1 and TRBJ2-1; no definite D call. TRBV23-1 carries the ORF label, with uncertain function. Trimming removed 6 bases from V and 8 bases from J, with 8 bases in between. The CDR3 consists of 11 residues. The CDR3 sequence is CASRNEDEQFF. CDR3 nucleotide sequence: TGCGCCAGCAGGAATGAGGATGAGCAGTTCTTC.

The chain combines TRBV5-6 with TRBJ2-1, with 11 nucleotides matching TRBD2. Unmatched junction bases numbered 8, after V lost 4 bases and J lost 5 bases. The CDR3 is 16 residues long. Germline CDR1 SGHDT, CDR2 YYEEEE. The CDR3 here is CASSSTSGSWDNEQFF. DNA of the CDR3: TGTGCCAGCAGCAGTACTAGCGGGAGTTGGGACAATGAGCAGTTCTTC.

CDR3 in amino acids: CASSPRTSGRAYEQFF. Here the CDR3 DNA reads TGTGCCAGCAGCCCAAGGACTAGCGGGAGGGCCTACGAGCAGTTCTTC. The genes are TRBV7-2 and TRBJ2-1; 15 nucleotides align to TRBD2. The trim removed 5 bases at V and 10 bases at J, leaving 9 bases unmatched. The germline CDR1 and CDR2 sequences are SGHTA and FQGNSA. The CDR3 runs 16 residues.